This T cell receptor beta chain originates from a study of CD4 and CD8 cells across lung adenocarcinoma regions. TCRdb processed the PCR reads anew with MiXCR; each CDR3 protein has one entry. This table holds approximately 17,000 distinct CDR3 sequences, around 46% found once. The sample consisted of CD4+ T cells from the margin of a lung tumor. This clonotype was obtained from a male donor with lung adenocarcinoma. The CD4 and CD8 labels of this study may be unreliable.

CDR3 loop: CAWSSGRNYEQYF. The CDR3 region has the DNA TGTGCCTGGAGTTCGGGACGGAATTACGAGCAGTACTTC. This chain connects TRBV30 to TRBJ2-7; possibly TRBD1 or TRBD2 for D (5 bases each). This CDR3 has 13 residues. Germline values: CDR1 GTSNPN, CDR2 SVGIG (reference sequence). V gave up 2 bases and J gave up 4 bases, with 12 bases separating them.